This TCR beta chain appears in the sequencing data of a study of cytomegalovirus exposure and HLA in healthy donors. Sequenced by immunoSEQ multiplex PCR; TCRdb stores in-frame clones only, minus some. The table lists under 95,000 clones, about nine tenths of them singletons. Input material: PBMCs. The origin of this receptor is a man younger than 45 in good health and CMV-seronegative.

This CDR3 reads CASSFGTGGSPNEKLFF. The CDR3 DNA reads TGCGCCAGCAGCTTTGGGACAGGGGGAAGCCCTAATGAAAAACTGTTTTTT. The chain links TRBV5-1 to TRBJ1-4, with 11 positions matching TRBD1. Trimming at V came to 2 bases and at J to 3 bases, leaving 6 bases not matched to a gene. The CDR3 spans 17 residues. Germline CDR1 is SGHRS and CDR2 is YFSETQ.